Here is one T cell receptor (beta chain) with its context. The target antigen is unknown. Clones were read by immunoSEQ multiplex PCR, and TCRdb kept only the in-frame ones, dropping some. The table includes 100,000 to 150,000 clones, 90% detected once. This specimen comes from a study of T cell responses to AZD1222 COVID-19 vaccine. About the research overall: Pooling was applied to second doses at about 4 or about 12 weeks. Whole-study results and caveats: Regions left unmutated in variants are reportedly the target of nearly half of spike-specific TCRs. Among the donors, most were white British and more were female, and clonal diversity was possibly underestimated. CD4 TCRs covered the whole spike, strongest at regions 160-218 and 743-854.

CDR3 length equals 18 residues. J was trimmed by 6 bases and V by 2 bases; bases with no gene match: 16. Germline loops: CDR1 ENHRY, CDR2 SYGVKD. The source of this sequence is an adult in good health. The sequenced sample was peripheral blood, obtained on day 0 of AZD1222 vaccination. This sequence joins TRBV10-3 and TRBJ2-1, with 7 bases identical to TRBD2. This CDR3 reads CAISEDVRWEGLGNEQFF. CDR3 bases: TGTGCCATCAGTGAGGACGTCAGGTGGGAGGGCCTAGGCAATGAGCAGTTCTTC.